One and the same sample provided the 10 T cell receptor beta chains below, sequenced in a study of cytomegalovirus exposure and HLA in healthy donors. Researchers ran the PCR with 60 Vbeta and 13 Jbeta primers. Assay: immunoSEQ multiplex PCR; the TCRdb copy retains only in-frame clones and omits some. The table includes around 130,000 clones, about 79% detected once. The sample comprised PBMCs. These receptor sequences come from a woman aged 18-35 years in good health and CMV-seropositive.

CDR3 DNA: TGTGCCAGTAGTTCCGGGGGGACGGACTATGGCTACACCTTC. Protein: CASSSGGTDYGYTF. J is TRBJ1-2 and V is TRBV19, with D possibly TRBD1 on 5 matching bases. V gave up 5 bases and J gave up 3 bases, with 13 bases separating them. This CDR3 spans 14 amino acids. CDR1 is LNHDA, CDR2 SQIVND, per germline (reference sequence).

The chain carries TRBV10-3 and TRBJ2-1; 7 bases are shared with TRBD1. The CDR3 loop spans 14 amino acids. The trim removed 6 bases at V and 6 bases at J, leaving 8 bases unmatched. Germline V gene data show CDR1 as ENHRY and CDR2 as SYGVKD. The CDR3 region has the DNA TGTGCCATCAGCTCCGGGACAGACCTCAATGAGCAGTTCTTC. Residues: CAISSGTDLNEQFF.

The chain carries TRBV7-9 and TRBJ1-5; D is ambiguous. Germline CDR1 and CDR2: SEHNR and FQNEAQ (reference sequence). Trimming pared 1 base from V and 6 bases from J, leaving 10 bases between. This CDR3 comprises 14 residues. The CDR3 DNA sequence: TGTGCCAGCAGCTTAGGTGGGTCTAGTCAGCCCCAGCATTTT. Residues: CASSLGGSSQPQHF.

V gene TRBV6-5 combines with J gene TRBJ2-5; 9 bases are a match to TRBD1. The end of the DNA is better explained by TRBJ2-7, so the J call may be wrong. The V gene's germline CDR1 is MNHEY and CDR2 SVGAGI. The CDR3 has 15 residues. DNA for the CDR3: TGTGCCAGCAGTTCAACAGGGGGCGGTCACTACGAGCAGTACTTC. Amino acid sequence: CASSSTGGGHYEQYF.

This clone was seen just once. This CDR3 is CASSLEGLAFTGELFF. CDR3 DNA: TGCGCCAGCAGCTTGGAGGGACTAGCCTTCACCGGGGAGCTGTTTTTT. The chain is built from TRBV5-1 and TRBJ2-2, with 9 bases that match TRBD2. The germline CDR1 and CDR2 sequences are SGHRS and YFSETQ. The CDR3 spans 16 residues. The trim removed 0 bases at V and 4 bases at J, leaving 4 bases unmatched.

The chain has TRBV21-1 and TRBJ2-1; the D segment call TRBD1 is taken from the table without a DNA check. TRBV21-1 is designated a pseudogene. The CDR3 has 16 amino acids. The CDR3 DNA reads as TGTGCCAGCAGCCAGGAAGCAGGGTTGTCCTACAATGAGCAGTTCTTC. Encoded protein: CASSQEAGLSYNEQFF.

The CDR3 protein is CASSYRGATNTGELFF. The CDR3 DNA is TGTGCCAGCAGCTACAGGGGGGCCACGAACACCGGGGAGCTGTTTTTT. The J gene is TRBJ2-2, the V gene TRBV7-3; TRBD1 matches at 8 bases. Trimming at V came to 4 bases and at J to 0 bases, leaving 4 bases not matched to a gene. The CDR3 spans 16 residues. CDR1 is SGHTA and CDR2 is FQGTGA in the germline V gene.

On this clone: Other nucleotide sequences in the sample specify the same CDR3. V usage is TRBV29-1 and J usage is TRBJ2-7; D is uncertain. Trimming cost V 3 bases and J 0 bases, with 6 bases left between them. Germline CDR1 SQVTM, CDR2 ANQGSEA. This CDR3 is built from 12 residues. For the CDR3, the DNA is TGCAGCGTTGAGAGTAACTCCTACGAGCAGTACTTC. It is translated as CSVESNSYEQYF.

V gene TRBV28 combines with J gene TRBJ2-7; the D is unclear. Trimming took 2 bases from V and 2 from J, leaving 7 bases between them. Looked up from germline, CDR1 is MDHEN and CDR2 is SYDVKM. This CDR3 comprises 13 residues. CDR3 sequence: CASSLESAYEQYF. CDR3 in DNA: TGTGCCAGCAGTTTAGAGAGCGCCTACGAGCAGTACTTC.

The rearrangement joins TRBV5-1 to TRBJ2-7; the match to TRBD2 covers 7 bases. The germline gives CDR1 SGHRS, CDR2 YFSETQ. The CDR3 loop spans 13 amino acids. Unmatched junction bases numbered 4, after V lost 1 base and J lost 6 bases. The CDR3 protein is CASSLQGGSEQYF. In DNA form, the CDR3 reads TGCGCCAGCAGCTTGCAAGGCGGGAGCGAGCAGTACTTC.